The 30 T cell receptor beta chains in this list originate from one sample, sequenced in a study of cytomegalovirus exposure and HLA in healthy donors. The primer mix had 60 Vbeta and 13 Jbeta primers. The data were produced by immunoSEQ multiplex PCR, yet TCRdb's version contains in-frame clones alone and is incomplete. The sample includes some 140,000 clones, over 60% of them seen just once. The specimen was PBMCs. The receptors come from a man aged 30 to 39 in good health and CMV-seronegative.

V and J are TRBV7-9 and TRBJ2-7, with TRBD1 identical over 7 bases. V shed 4 bases and J 1 base; nucleotides not matched to a gene: 1. Germline CDR1 SEHNR, CDR2 FQNEAQ (reference sequence). The CDR3 has 13 residues. The CDR3 here is CASSSTGSYEQYF. In DNA form, the CDR3 reads TGTGCCAGCAGCTCGACAGGGTCCTACGAGCAGTACTTC.

V usage is TRBV5-1 and J usage is TRBJ1-1, with D possibly being TRBD1 (5 bases). Trimming pared 0 bases from V and 3 bases from J, leaving 18 bases between. The CDR3 contains 17 residues. Germline V gene sequence: CDR1 SGHRS, CDR2 YFSETQ. For the CDR3, the DNA is TGCGCCAGCAGCTTGGCCCCGGGGGGGACGAGGGACACTGAAGCTTTCTTT. It is translated as CASSLAPGGTRDTEAFF.

This rearrangement joins TRBV11-2 to TRBJ1-4; possible D gene TRBD1, 5 bases. The CDR3 runs to 17 residues. Germline V lookup: CDR1 SGHAT, CDR2 FQNNGV. Trimming took 4 bases from V and 4 from J, leaving 19 bases between them. CDR3 region: CASSSRIVEGRNEKLFF. The CDR3 bases are TGTGCCAGCAGCTCCAGAATCGTGGAGGGGCGTAATGAAAAACTGTTTTTT. Drawing the rest from reference TRBV11-2 and TRBJ1-4, the complete variable domain is EAGVAQSPRYKIIEKRQSVAFWCNPISGHATLYWYQQILGQGPKLLIQFQNNGVVDDSQLPKDRFSAERLKGVDSTLKIQPAKLEDSAVYLCASSSRIVEGRNEKLFFGSGTQLSVL.

CDR3 amino acids: CAWSARGGWGNSYNEQFF. In DNA, the CDR3 is TGTGCCTGGAGTGCCCGAGGCGGTTGGGGCAACTCCTACAATGAGCAGTTCTTC. The V call is TRBV30, the J call TRBJ2-1; weak D call: TRBD1 (5 bases). CDR3 length: 18 residues. The germline gives CDR1 GTSNPN, CDR2 SVGIG (reference sequence). Trimming left V 1 base short and J 0 bases short, with 19 bases between.

The chain is built from TRBV4-2 and TRBJ2-7, with unresolved D. V lost 0 bases, J lost 4 bases, and 16 bases lay in between. This CDR3 is built from 16 residues. Germline-derived CDR1 and CDR2 are LGHNA and YNFKEQ. This CDR3 is CASSQEAYSYVYEQYF. CDR3 in DNA: TGTGCCAGCAGCCAAGAGGCATACAGTTATGTGTACGAGCAGTACTTC.

The V call is TRBV4-1, the J call TRBJ2-1, with D possibly matching TRBD1 (6 bases). Between the trimmed V and J ends, which lost 4 bases and 6 bases, there was a span of 7 bases. The CDR3 covers 12 residues. The germline CDR1 and CDR2 sequences are MGHRA and YSYEKL. The CDR3 sequence: CASSLQGNEQFF. CDR3 sequence (DNA): TGCGCCAGCAGCCTACAGGGCAATGAGCAGTTCTTC.

V is TRBV5-1 and J is TRBJ2-7; unclear D gene. This CDR3 region has 13 residues. Germline-derived CDR1 and CDR2 are SGHRS and YFSETQ. Trimming stripped 3 bases from V and 2 bases from J, with 9 bases between. The CDR3 is CASSSHSTYEQYF. CDR3 bases: TGCGCCAGCAGCTCGCACAGCACCTACGAGCAGTACTTC.

The V gene is TRBV29-1, the J gene TRBJ1-2, with D unclear. Trimming took 7 bases from V and 2 from J, leaving 17 bases between them. The CDR3 length is 14 residues. CDR1 is SQVTM and CDR2 is ANQGSEA in the germline V gene. CDR3: CSALGVAENYGYTF. CDR3 sequence (DNA): TGCAGCGCCTTGGGAGTGGCCGAAAACTATGGCTACACCTTC.

The chain joins TRBV27 to TRBJ2-7; 9 bases align to TRBD2. Germline V gene data show CDR1 as MNHEY and CDR2 as SMNVEV (reference sequence). The CDR3 is 17 residues long. The V gene end was trimmed by 4 bases and the J gene end by 5 bases; junction bases not matched to a gene: 15. CDR3 sequence reads: CASSSISGVSGSHEQYF. The CDR3 DNA reads as TGTGCCAGCAGTTCTATCTCCGGGGTTAGCGGGAGCCACGAGCAGTACTTC.

The chain joins TRBV7-8 to TRBJ2-1; TRBD2 aligns across 10 bases. This CDR3 is built from 14 residues. CDR1 is SGHVS, CDR2 FQNEAQ, per germline. With 8 bases clipped from V and 7 bases from J, the junction kept 8 bases outside the gene matches. CDR3: CASGRSSGSNEQFF. CDR3 in DNA: TGTGCCAGCGGCAGGTCTAGCGGGAGTAATGAGCAGTTCTTC.

The chain is built from TRBV7-4 and TRBJ1-5; 7 positions agree with TRBD1. The germline gives CDR1 SGHVT, CDR2 SQSDAQ. The CDR3 is 15 residues long. V lost 8 bases and J lost 0; bases outside the gene matches: 7. CDR3: CASGGGGGSNQPQHF. In nucleotides, the CDR3 is TGTGCCAGCGGAGGGGGCGGAGGTAGCAATCAGCCCCAGCATTTT.

The chain has TRBV29-1 and TRBJ2-2; 9 bases match TRBD1. In germline, CDR1 is SQVTM, CDR2 ANQGSEA. With V trimmed by 7 bases and J by 6 bases, 3 bases remained unmatched. The CDR3 has 12 amino acids. CDR3 region: CSGQGVAGELFF. CDR3 in DNA: TGCAGCGGACAGGGGGTCGCCGGGGAGCTGTTTTTT.

The CDR3 nucleotides are TGTGCCAGCAGCCCTCGGACAGGCAGCTACGAGCAGTACTTC. This translates into CASSPRTGSYEQYF. The chain combines TRBV13 with TRBJ2-7, with TRBD1 matching 7 bases. CDR3 size: 14 residues. CDR1 and CDR2 from the germline V gene are PRHDT and FYEKMQ (reference sequence). V shed 5 bases, J shed 3 bases, and the junction held 7 bases outside the gene matches.

The V gene is TRBV30, the J gene TRBJ2-7; 8 bases are shared with TRBD1. The CDR3 extends over 13 amino acids. The trim removed 3 bases at V and 2 bases at J, leaving 3 bases unmatched. Germline V gene data show CDR1 as GTSNPN and CDR2 as SVGIG (reference sequence). CDR3 DNA: TGTGCCTGGAGACAGGGGGTACCCTACGAGCAGTACTTC. Its translation is CAWRQGVPYEQYF.

The chain carries TRBV5-1 and TRBJ2-3; D is possibly TRBD2 (5 bases). CDR1 SGHRS and CDR2 YFSETQ come from the germline V gene. Trimming pared 1 base from V and 4 bases from J, leaving 10 bases between. CDR3 length equals 14 residues. The CDR3 here is CASSLFEDSDTQYF. For the CDR3, the DNA is TGCGCCAGCAGCTTGTTTGAGGACTCAGATACGCAGTATTTT.

This clone was seen a few times. The chain joins TRBV27 to TRBJ2-1; 11 nucleotides agree with TRBD2. Unmatched junction bases numbered 12, after V lost 0 bases and J lost 5 bases. The CDR3 extends over 19 amino acids. The germline gives CDR1 MNHEY, CDR2 SMNVEV (reference sequence). CDR3 sequence reads: CASSLSRFRLAGGDNEQFF. The DNA for the CDR3 is TGTGCCAGCAGTTTATCGAGATTCCGGCTAGCGGGGGGAGACAATGAGCAGTTCTTC.

V is TRBV11-2 and J is TRBJ2-5, with a weak D call TRBD1 (5 bases). The CDR3 totals 15 residues. The V gene's germline CDR1 is SGHAT and CDR2 FQNNGV. The V end lost 4 bases, the J end lost 1 base, and 13 bases lay between the germline ends. The CDR3 here is CASSSLMGRQETQYF. The CDR3 DNA sequence: TGTGCCAGCAGCTCCCTTATGGGGCGCCAAGAGACCCAGTACTTC.

The rearrangement uses TRBV6-4 and TRBJ2-1, with TRBD2 matching 11 bases. Germline CDR1 MRHNA, CDR2 SNTAGT. V shed 4 bases and J 7 bases; nucleotides not matched to a gene: 6. The CDR3 has 15 residues. CDR3 sequence: CASSVLAGAKNEQFF. The CDR3 DNA reads as TGTGCCAGCAGTGTACTAGCGGGAGCAAAGAATGAGCAGTTCTTC.

The chain combines TRBV10-2 with TRBJ2-7, with 10 bases that match TRBD2. This CDR3 is 14 amino acids long. V shed 5 bases, J shed 2 bases, and the junction held 3 bases outside the gene matches. The germline gives CDR1 WSHSY, CDR2 SAAADI. The CDR3 loop reads CASSKREGPYEQYF. The CDR3 DNA is TGCGCCAGCAGTAAGCGGGAGGGCCCCTACGAGCAGTACTTC.

This clone was seen once. J is TRBJ2-1 and V is TRBV7-8, with TRBD2 identical over 12 bases. V dropped 1 base and J dropped 6; count of bases not matched to a gene: 16. The germline V gene has CDR1 SGHVS and CDR2 FQNEAQ. This CDR3 region has 20 residues. The CDR3: CASSLVPGGLAGGTSNEQFF. Here the CDR3 DNA reads TGTGCCAGCAGCTTAGTTCCGGGGGGCCTAGCGGGAGGGACCTCCAATGAGCAGTTCTTC. The full variable domain, in which reference TRBV7-8 and TRBJ2-1 provide the parts outside the CDR3, is GAGVSQSPRYKVAKRGQDVALRCDPISGHVSLFWYQQALGQGPEFLTYFQNEAQLDKSGLPSDRFFAERPEGSVSTLKIQRTQQEDSAVYLCASSLVPGGLAGGTSNEQFFGPGTRLTVL.

The chain recombines TRBV5-4 with TRBJ1-2; D may be TRBD1 (6 bases). Deletions cut 0 bases from V and 3 bases from J, with 6 bases between. The CDR3 runs to 13 residues. CDR1 SGHNT and CDR2 YYREEE come from the germline V gene (reference sequence). CDR3 amino acids: CASSLAGDYGYTF. For the CDR3, the DNA is TGTGCCAGCAGCTTGGCAGGGGACTATGGCTACACCTTC.

The chain is built from TRBV18 and TRBJ1-1; 9 nucleotides line up with TRBD1. The J segment lost 5 bases and the V segment lost 4 bases, leaving 5 bases of the junction unmatched. CDR1 is KGHSH, CDR2 LQKENI, per germline. The CDR3 has 14 amino acids. The CDR3 loop reads CASSQGQGRTEAFF. The DNA for the CDR3 is TGTGCCAGCTCACAGGGACAGGGACGAACTGAAGCTTTCTTT.

This rearrangement joins TRBV14 to TRBJ1-4, with 9 bases identical to TRBD1. This CDR3 comprises 16 residues. In germline, CDR1 is SGHDN, CDR2 FVKESK. The V segment lost 1 base and the J segment 7 bases; nucleotides outside the gene matches: 7. The CDR3 DNA reads as TGTGCCAGCAGCCAAGGACCGGGACAGGGTTTTGAAAAACTGTTTTTT. It yields the protein CASSQGPGQGFEKLFF. The full variable domain, with the rest looked up from reference TRBV14 and TRBJ1-4, is EAGVTQFPSHSVIEKGQTVTLRCDPISGHDNLYWYRRVMGKEIKFLLHFVKESKQDESGMPNNRFLAERTGGTYSTLKVQPAELEDSGVYFCASSQGPGQGFEKLFFGSGTQLSVL.

There are a few counts of this clone. The V and J genes are TRBV15 and TRBJ2-6, with 9 bases matching TRBD2. From germline, CDR1 is LNHNV and CDR2 YYDKDF (reference sequence). CDR3 size: 16 residues. V shed 0 bases, J shed 9 bases, and the junction held 6 bases outside the gene matches. The CDR3 protein is CATSRDALAGLNVLTF. The CDR3 DNA follows: TGTGCCACCAGCAGAGATGCGCTAGCGGGACTCAACGTCCTGACTTTC.

The V and J genes are TRBV7-8 and TRBJ2-5, with D tentatively TRBD1 (6 bases). Germline assignment: CDR1 SGHVS and CDR2 FQNEAQ. CDR3 length equals 15 residues. V lost 5 bases and J 7 bases, leaving 20 bases between the germline ends. CDR3 sequence: CASSPTRQDRGTQYF. The CDR3 region has the DNA TGTGCCAGCAGCCCCACACGACAGGACCGCGGGACCCAGTACTTC.

The CDR3 DNA reads as TGTGCCAGCAGTAACAGGTTTACTAATGAAAAACTGTTTTTT. It specifies CASSNRFTNEKLFF. V is TRBV6-5 and J is TRBJ1-4, with a tentative D call TRBD1 (5 bases). The CDR3 has 14 amino acids. The germline gives CDR1 MNHEY, CDR2 SVGAGI. The V end lost 5 bases, the J end lost 2 bases, and 9 bases lay between the germline ends.

The J gene is TRBJ1-1, the V gene TRBV7-9; 10 nucleotides line up with TRBD1. CDR3 length: 15 amino acids. V shed 5 bases, J shed 5 bases, and the junction held 8 bases outside the gene matches. The germline gives CDR1 SEHNR, CDR2 FQNEAQ (reference sequence). The CDR3 sequence: CASSGSDRGKTEAFF. As DNA, the CDR3 is TGTGCCAGCAGCGGTTCGGACAGGGGGAAGACTGAAGCTTTCTTT.

This chain links TRBV15 with TRBJ1-1; D might be TRBD1 (5 bases). Germline V gene sequence: CDR1 LNHNV, CDR2 YYDKDF (reference sequence). The CDR3 contains 15 residues. Trimming pared 4 bases from V and 5 bases from J, leaving 17 bases between. The CDR3 region has the DNA TGTGCCACCAGCACTTCCAGGGTATTAAAAACTGAAGCTTTCTTT. Its protein product is CATSTSRVLKTEAFF.

This clone came up a few times. The chain combines TRBV6-4 with TRBJ2-7, with TRBD2 matching 7 bases. The CDR3 contains 14 residues. Looked up from germline, CDR1 is MRHNA and CDR2 is SNTAGT. The V and J ends lost 5 bases and 7 bases, in that order; junction bases with no gene match: 11. CDR3 in amino acids: CASSLASGVGEQYF. The CDR3 nucleotides are TGTGCCAGCAGTCTAGCTAGCGGAGTGGGGGAGCAGTACTTC.

The chain employs TRBV7-3 and TRBJ2-1; perhaps TRBD1 as D (5 bases). This CDR3 is 14 amino acids long. The V end was cut by 6 bases, the J end by 7 bases, with 16 bases between. The germline gives CDR1 SGHTA, CDR2 FQGTGA. CDR3 protein: CASSRQGEDNEQFF. The DNA for the CDR3 is TGTGCCAGCAGTCGACAAGGGGAAGATAATGAGCAGTTCTTC.